The 10 T cell receptor beta chains given below trace back to one sample, sequenced in a study of shared clonotypes between healthy human individuals. Assay used: immunoSEQ multiplex PCR; TCRdb lists only in-frame clones, some missing. The sample has some 980,000 clones; 76% are singletons. Sequenced: memory CD4+ T cells sorted from blood. The subset denotes: CD45RA-negative fraction. All receptors derive from a man aged 18 to 29 in good health.

The rearrangement links TRBV6-5 to TRBJ2-1, with 8 bases fitting TRBD2. Trimming at V came to 0 bases and at J to 6 bases, leaving 7 bases not matched to a gene. The CDR3 has 16 amino acids. Looked up from germline, CDR1 is MNHEY and CDR2 is SVGAGI. CDR3 sequence (DNA): TGTGCCAGCAGTTACTCCCTGAGCGGGAGAGGCAATGAGCAGTTCTTC. Protein product: CASSYSLSGRGNEQFF.

The chain joins TRBV28 to TRBJ2-7, with D unclear. Per germline, CDR1 MDHEN and CDR2 SYDVKM. The CDR3 extends over 16 amino acids. V lost 3 bases, J lost 0 bases, and 15 bases lay in between. This CDR3 is CASSFSWGSSSYEQYF. CDR3 nucleotides: TGTGCCAGCAGTTTTTCGTGGGGTAGCAGCTCCTACGAGCAGTACTTC. The whole variable domain, filled in from reference TRBV28 and TRBJ2-7, reads DVKVTQSSRYLVKRTGEKVFLECVQDMDHENMFWYRQDPGLGLRLIYFSYDVKMKEKGDIPEGYSVSREKKERFSLILESASTNQTSMYLCASSFSWGSSSYEQYFGPGTRLTVT.

The V gene is TRBV6-6, the J gene TRBJ2-7; 12 bases match TRBD2. V shed 4 bases, J shed 7 bases, and the junction held 11 bases outside the gene matches. The CDR3 contains 16 residues. CDR1 and CDR2 (germline): MNHNY, SVGAGI (reference sequence). Here the CDR3 reads CASSSPTTSGSGEQYF. The DNA for the CDR3 is TGTGCCAGCAGTTCCCCGACGACTAGCGGGAGCGGGGAGCAGTACTTC.

The chain is built from TRBV9 and TRBJ2-2; perhaps TRBD1 as D (6 bases). Germline CDR1 and CDR2: SGDLS and YYNGEE. The CDR3 runs to 15 residues. V was pared by 0 bases and J by 5 bases, with 11 bases between. CDR3 region: CASSVDSDRTGELFF. CDR3 DNA sequence: TGTGCCAGCAGCGTAGACTCCGACAGGACCGGGGAGCTGTTTTTT.

This clone was seen a few times. The rearrangement links TRBV7-9 to TRBJ2-2; D uncertain. The CDR3 loop spans 13 amino acids. Germline values: CDR1 SEHNR, CDR2 FQNEAQ (reference sequence). Trimming pared 2 bases from V and 10 bases from J, leaving 11 bases between. CDR3 amino acids: CASSLFDRVELFF. In nucleotides, the CDR3 is TGTGCCAGCAGCTTATTCGACCGAGTGGAGCTGTTTTTT.

The CDR3 DNA reads TGTGCCAGCAGCCGATCCGGGACAGGGGTTCGGAACTATGGCTACACCTTC. It specifies CASSRSGTGVRNYGYTF. This sequence joins TRBV7-2 and TRBJ1-2, with TRBD1 identical over 10 bases. V lost 5 bases to trimming and J lost 2 bases; unmatched junction nucleotides: 11. Germline CDR1 and CDR2: SGHTA and FQGNSA. This CDR3 comprises 17 residues.

This clone has just a few counts. This rearrangement joins TRBV11-2 to TRBJ1-1; D remains unclear. Germline lookup yields CDR1 SGHAT and CDR2 FQNNGV. CDR3 size: 17 residues. V lost 0 bases and J lost 1, with 15 bases in between. CDR3 DNA sequence: TGTGCCAGCAGCTTAGAGCGGGCTCCAGGCGGGAACACTGAAGCTTTCTTT. It is translated as CASSLERAPGGNTEAFF.

This chain uses TRBV5-1 with TRBJ2-7, with TRBD1 identical over 10 bases. The ends lost 4 bases at V and 3 bases at J; junction bases unmatched: 13. The CDR3 length is 17 residues. Per the germline V gene, CDR1 is SGHRS and CDR2 is YFSETQ. CDR3 in DNA: TGCGCCAGCAGCAAAGGGACAGGGGCTGACCAGGGCTACGAGCAGTACTTC. It translates to CASSKGTGADQGYEQYF.

This clone showed up just a few times. V and J are TRBV4-1 and TRBJ1-5; the D is unclear. This CDR3 has 14 amino acids. Trimming cost V 1 base and J 9 bases, with 13 bases left between them. In germline, CDR1 is MGHRA, CDR2 YSYEKL. CDR3 in amino acids: CASSQAEGRVPQHF. In nucleotides, the CDR3 is TGCGCCAGCAGCCAAGCGGAGGGAAGGGTGCCCCAGCATTTT.

The genes are TRBV7-9 and TRBJ2-2; the D gene is possibly TRBD1 (5 bases). The germline V and J ends were trimmed by 4 bases and 5 bases, with 11 bases remaining between them. The CDR3 extends over 14 amino acids. The germline V gene has CDR1 SEHNR and CDR2 FQNEAQ (reference sequence). CDR3 region: CASSSRTLTGELFF. CDR3 DNA sequence: TGTGCCAGCAGCTCCCGGACATTGACCGGGGAGCTGTTTTTT.